Listed below are T cell receptor beta chains from one sample, sequenced in a study of T cells in Graves' hyperthyroidism and ophthalmopathy. TCRdb reprocessed the multiplex PCR reads via MiXCR and lists one record per CDR3 protein. The data hold 130,000 to 150,000 distinct CDR3 sequences, with 22% observed a single time. Sequencing was performed on blood. The receptors were sampled from a woman aged 50 to 65 with Graves' hyperthyroidism that later progressed to Graves' ophthalmopathy. Each CDR3 is given with its conserved first and last residue. The D gene is left open where the match is weak. Only part of the rows carry a size: once, few, many, or a class if the clone is expanded.

V gene,clone size,J gene,D gene,CDR3 DNA,CDR3 protein
TRBV6-2/TRBV6-3,-,TRBJ2-1,-,TGTGCCAGCAGTTACGCGTATGAGCAGTTCTTC,CASSYAYEQFF
TRBV6-1,many,TRBJ2-7,TRBD2,TGTGCCAGCAGTTCACAAGGACTAGCGGGAATGTACTACGAGCAGTACTTC,CASSSQGLAGMYYEQYF
TRBV5-6,-,TRBJ1-2,-,TGTGCCAGCAGCTTAAGCCAGTTAGCTAACTATGGCTACACCTTC,CASSLSQLANYGYTF
TRBV5-1,-,TRBJ2-2,TRBD1,TGCGCCAGCAGCTTGCGGGAACAGGGGACCGGGGAGCTGTTTTTT,CASSLREQGTGELFF
TRBV11-1,few,TRBJ2-1,TRBD2,TGTGCCAGCAGCTTAAACTTGGTGGGAGGGCACAATGAGCAGTTCTTC,CASSLNLVGGHNEQFF
TRBV27,-,TRBJ2-7,-,TGTGCCAGCAGTTTATCTCGACAGGAGCGGGGGCAGTACTTC,CASSLSRQERGQYF
TRBV29-1,many,TRBJ2-1,TRBD1,TGCAGCGTTGGACCGGGACAGCGAAGATACAATGAGCAGTTCTTC,CSVGPGQRRYNEQFF
TRBV30,many,TRBJ2-7,-,TGTGCCTGGAGTTCATCAGGGGTGCAGTACTTC,CAWSSSGVQYF
TRBV6-2/TRBV6-3,-,TRBJ1-3,-,TGTGCCAGCAGAGGGACATTTCCAGCTGGAAACACCATATATTTT,CASRGTFPAGNTIYF
TRBV18,-,TRBJ2-5,-,TGTGCCAGCTCACGTGGGATTGTCGAGTTTCCCCAGTACTTC,CASSRGIVEFPQYF
TRBV7-2,few,TRBJ1-3,TRBD1,TGTGCCAGCAGCTTAAGGTCGACAGGGGGCGGAAACACCATATATTTT,CASSLRSTGGGNTIYF
TRBV20-1,many,TRBJ1-1,-,TGCAGTGCTAGAACCCCTAATGAAGCTTTCTTT,CSARTPNEAFF
TRBV19,few,TRBJ1-1,-,TGTGCCAGTAGTATCTCCTGGACGGGATGGGGTTGGCCGAACACTGAAGCTTTCTTT,CASSISWTGWGWPNTEAFF
TRBV28,many,TRBJ2-4,-,TGTGCCAGCATTGGTTTAGGAGGGACACCCGGAAACATTCAGTACTTC,CASIGLGGTPGNIQYF
TRBV5-1,few,TRBJ1-4,TRBD1,TGCGCCAGCAGCCCGGGACAGCTGGATGAAAAACTGTTTTTT,CASSPGQLDEKLFF
TRBV3-1,many,TRBJ1-2,-,TGTGCCAGCAGCCGAGAGGTTAACTATGGCTACACCTTC,CASSREVNYGYTF
TRBV28,few,TRBJ2-3,TRBD2,TGTGCCAGCAGTCCAGGACTAGCGGGAGGCTCCGGAGATACGCAGTATTTT,CASSPGLAGGSGDTQYF
TRBV29-1,-,TRBJ2-3,-,TGCAGCGTTGATTGGGAAGGCACAGATACGCAGTATTTT,CSVDWEGTDTQYF